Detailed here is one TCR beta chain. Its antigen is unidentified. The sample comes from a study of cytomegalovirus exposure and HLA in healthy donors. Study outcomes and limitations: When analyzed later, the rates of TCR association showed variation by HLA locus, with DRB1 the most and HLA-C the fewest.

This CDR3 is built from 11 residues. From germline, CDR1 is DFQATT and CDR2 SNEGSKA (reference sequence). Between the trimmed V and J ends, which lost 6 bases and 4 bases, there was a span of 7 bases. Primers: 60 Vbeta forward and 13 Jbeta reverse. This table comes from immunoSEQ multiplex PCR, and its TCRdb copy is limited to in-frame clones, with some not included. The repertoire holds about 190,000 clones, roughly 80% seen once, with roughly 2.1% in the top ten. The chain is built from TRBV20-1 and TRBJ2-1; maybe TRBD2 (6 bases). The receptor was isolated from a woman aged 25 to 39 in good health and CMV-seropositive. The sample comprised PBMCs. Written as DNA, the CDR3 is TGCAGTGCGCGGGGATACAATGAGCAGTTCTTC. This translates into CSARGYNEQFF.